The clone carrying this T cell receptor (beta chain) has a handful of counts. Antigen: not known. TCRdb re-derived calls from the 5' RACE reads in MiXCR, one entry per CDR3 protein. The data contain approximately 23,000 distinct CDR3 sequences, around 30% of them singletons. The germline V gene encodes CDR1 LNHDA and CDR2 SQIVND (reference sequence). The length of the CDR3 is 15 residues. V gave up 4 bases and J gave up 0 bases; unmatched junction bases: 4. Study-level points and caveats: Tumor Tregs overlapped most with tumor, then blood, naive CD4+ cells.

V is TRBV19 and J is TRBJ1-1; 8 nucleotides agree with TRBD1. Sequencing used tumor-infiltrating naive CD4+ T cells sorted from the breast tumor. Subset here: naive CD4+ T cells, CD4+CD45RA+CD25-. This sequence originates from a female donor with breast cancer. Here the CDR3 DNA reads TGTGCCAGTAGTAGCACGGGACAGGTGAACACTGAAGCTTTCTTT. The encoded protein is CASSSTGQVNTEAFF.